The 24 T cell receptor beta chains listed next were all sequenced from one sample in a study of CD8+CD57+ T cells in acquired aplastic anemia. The use of genomic DNA as template underpinned the TCR beta VDJ and CDR3 profiling. One entry per CDR3 protein results from TCRdb running MiXCR on the reads. This table holds roughly 240,000 distinct CDR3 sequences, around half found once. It was patients with CD8+CD57+ cell expansion by flow cytometry who were chosen for sequencing. Sequenced input: sorted CD4+, CD8+, or CD8+CD57+ T cells (not recorded which) from PBMCs. The receptors here all came from a human donor with aplastic anemia.

Remarks on this clonotype: No DNA is shown, since the ends of the CDR3 on it are uncertain; the CDR3 is the one TCRdb lists. The chain has TRBV7-3 and TRBJ1-1; TRBD1 is the table's D call and was not checked against the DNA. The V gene's germline CDR1 is SGHTA and CDR2 FQGTGA. The CDR3 totals 23 residues, both ends included. The CDR3 protein is CASSPGGANPDTQYFGPGTEAFF.

This clonotype was detected many times. The chain is built from TRBV6-2 or TRBV6-3 and TRBJ1-5; no firm D call. This CDR3 region has 14 residues. Germline CDR1 MNHEY, CDR2 SVGEGT. V gave up 6 bases and J gave up 6 bases, with 15 bases separating them. The CDR3 loop is CASSPGRRSQPQHF. For the CDR3, the DNA is TGTGCCAGCAGCCCCGGACGTCGAAGTCAGCCCCAGCATTTT.

The V gene is TRBV5-4, the J gene TRBJ1-4, with no clear D. The length of the CDR3 is 15 residues. Germline V CDR1 and CDR2: SGHNT, YYREEE (reference sequence). V lost 2 bases, J lost 7 bases, and 15 bases lay in between. This CDR3 reads CASSFSEGRSEKLFF. CDR3 sequence (DNA): TGTGCCAGCAGCTTTTCAGAGGGTCGGTCTGAAAAACTGTTTTTT.

The chain uses TRBV25-1 and TRBJ2-3, with 13 bases lining up with TRBD2. V dropped 4 bases and J dropped 0; count of bases not matched to a gene: 10. This CDR3 is built from 19 residues. Germline CDR1 is MGHDK and CDR2 is SYGVNS. The chain's CDR3 is CASSARLAGGPTSTDTQYF. CDR3 in DNA: TGTGCCAGCAGTGCCCGACTAGCGGGGGGACCGACTAGCACAGATACGCAGTATTTT.

Only one count was recorded for this clonotype. The rearrangement links TRBV2 to TRBJ2-5; 7 nucleotides match TRBD1. The CDR3 consists of 12 residues. Germline values: CDR1 SNHLY, CDR2 FYNNEI. The junction had 4 bases not matched to a gene; V was cut back by 8 bases and J by 4 bases. DNA of the CDR3: TGTGCCAGCCGGGACAGCACAGAGACCCAGTACTTC. It encodes CASRDSTETQYF.

The genes are TRBV7-9 and TRBJ1-2, with D tentatively TRBD1 (5 bases). From germline, CDR1 is SEHNR and CDR2 FQNEAQ (reference sequence). The CDR3 runs to 13 residues. V was cut by 5 bases and J by 3 bases, with 10 bases left in between. CDR3 nucleotide sequence: TGTGCCAGCAGCCAGACAGCGTACTATGGCTACACCTTC. It is translated as CASSQTAYYGYTF.

The V call is TRBV9, the J call TRBJ2-7, with D perhaps given as TRBD1 or TRBD2 (7 bases each). This CDR3 region has 15 residues. With 4 bases removed from V and 3 bases from J, the gap between germline ends came to 17 bases. Germline CDR1 reads SGDLS; CDR2 reads YYNGEE. CDR3 sequence: CASSLSGGGSYEQYF. In nucleotides, the CDR3 is TGTGCCAGCAGCCTATCAGGGGGGGGGAGCTACGAGCAGTACTTC.

This clonotype has more than one count but fewer than ten. The V and J genes are TRBV19 and TRBJ1-1, with 7 bases that match TRBD1. J gave up 5 bases and V 6 bases, and 3 bases lay outside the gene matches. Germline CDR1 reads LNHDA; CDR2 reads SQIVND (reference sequence). The CDR3 covers 12 residues. This CDR3 reads CASRQGVTEAFF. CDR3 coding DNA: TGTGCCAGTAGGCAGGGGGTGACTGAAGCTTTCTTT. The full variable domain, rest sourced from reference TRBV19 and TRBJ1-1, is DGGITQSPKYLFRKEGQNVTLSCEQNLNHDAMYWYRQDPGQGLRLIYYSQIVNDFQKGDIAEGYSVSREKKESFPLTVTSAQKNPTAFYLCASRQGVTEAFFGQGTRLTVV.

This clonotype was found many times. The CDR3 DNA follows: TGCAGTGCTAGACGACTAGCGGGAGGATACCAAGAGACCCAGTACTTC. Protein: CSARRLAGGYQETQYF. The gene calls are TRBV20-1 and TRBJ2-5; TRBD2 matches at 13 bases. Trimming cost V 2 bases and J 0 bases; bases outside gene matches: 3. The length of the CDR3 is 16 residues. Germline CDR1 is DFQATT and CDR2 is SNEGSKA (reference sequence).

The V and J genes are TRBV7-9 and TRBJ2-3, with 13 positions matching TRBD2. This CDR3 has 15 amino acids. Germline trimming cut 5 bases from V and 11 bases from J; bases unmatched to any gene: 10. Germline CDR1 and CDR2: SEHNR and FQNEAQ (reference sequence). CDR3 sequence: CASSAGTSGIHEQYF. The CDR3 DNA reads as TGTGCCAGCAGCGCCGGGACTAGCGGGATCCATGAGCAGTATTTT.

The chain employs TRBV20-1 and TRBJ1-2; a weak D match, TRBD1 (6 bases). The CDR3 has 13 amino acids. CDR1 DFQATT and CDR2 SNEGSKA come from the germline V gene (reference sequence). Trimming took off 4 bases at V and 0 bases at J, with 9 bases between the two ends. The CDR3 DNA follows: TGCAGTGCTACAGGGGAAGCTAACTATGGCTACACCTTC. Encoded protein: CSATGEANYGYTF.

This clonotype was seen once. One end of the junction is discordant with germline, which a read error may explain. The CDR3 DNA follows: TGTGCCAGCAGTTCTCTCTCTGCAGGGGCAACAGATACACAGTATTTT. This gives the protein CASSSLSAGATDTQYF. The V and J genes are TRBV7-9 and TRBJ2-3, with TRBD1 as a possible D gene (6 bases). CDR1 and CDR2 from the germline V gene are SEHNR and FQNEAQ (reference sequence). This CDR3 comprises 16 residues.

This clonotype was seen a few times. V and J are TRBV27 and TRBJ1-1, with 8 positions matching TRBD1. The V gene end was trimmed by 6 bases and the J gene end by 6 bases; junction bases not matched to a gene: 9. This CDR3 comprises 14 residues. Germline lookup yields CDR1 MNHEY and CDR2 SMNVEV (reference sequence). The CDR3 loop reads CASRDGQGGAEAFF. Here the CDR3 DNA reads TGTGCCAGCAGGGACGGACAGGGAGGCGCTGAAGCTTTCTTT.

This clonotype was seen many times. The chain has TRBV5-8 and TRBJ2-5; 7 bases line up with TRBD2. The CDR3 covers 15 residues. CDR1 is SGHTS, CDR2 YDEGEE, per germline. J lost 2 bases, V lost 2 bases, and 6 bases had no gene match. CDR3 amino acids: CASSFTGGIQETQYF. DNA for the CDR3: TGTGCCAGCAGCTTCACCGGGGGGATTCAAGAGACCCAGTACTTC.

V and J are TRBV5-6 and TRBJ2-1; 13 positions agree with TRBD2. The V gene end was trimmed by 4 bases and the J gene end by 3 bases; junction bases not matched to a gene: 10. The CDR3 has 18 residues. CDR1 and CDR2 from the germline V gene are SGHDT and YYEEEE. The CDR3 is CASSHRRTSGSIYNEQFF. The CDR3 DNA sequence: TGTGCCAGCAGCCACCGGAGGACTAGCGGGAGTATCTACAATGAGCAGTTCTTC.

This clonotype was observed once. The rearrangement uses TRBV19 and TRBJ1-5, with 8 bases lining up with TRBD1. Germline CDR1 reads LNHDA; CDR2 reads SQIVND (reference sequence). The J segment lost 10 bases and the V segment lost 4 bases, leaving 9 bases of the junction unmatched. This CDR3 is built from 14 residues. DNA of the CDR3: TGTGCCAGTAGTAGAACAGGGGGGTCGCATCCCCAGCATTTT. Translation: CASSRTGGSHPQHF.

This clonotype was seen ten or more times. The rearrangement links TRBV7-9 to TRBJ2-7; TRBD2 agrees at 10 bases. CDR3 length: 14 amino acids. Germline V CDR1 and CDR2: SEHNR, FQNEAQ (reference sequence). After removal of 5 bases from V and 3 bases from J, the junction contained 4 bases not matched to a gene. The CDR3 DNA is TGTGCCAGCAGCCGTAGCGGGAGGAACTACGAGCAGTACTTC. Its translation is CASSRSGRNYEQYF.

This clonotype has just a few counts. The J gene is TRBJ1-2, the V gene TRBV4-3, with D hard to call. Germline CDR1 is LGHNA and CDR2 is YSLEER. Trimming removed 1 base from V and 4 bases from J, with 16 bases in between. CDR3 length: 16 residues. The CDR3 DNA reads TGCGCCAGCAGCCAAGGGGCGGGAACGGATTTCTATGGCTACACCTTC. Amino acid sequence: CASSQGAGTDFYGYTF.

V and J are TRBV10-3 and TRBJ2-1, with 11 bases aligning to TRBD2. There are 18 residues in the CDR3. Germline V gene data show CDR1 as ENHRY and CDR2 as SYGVKD. J was trimmed by 7 bases and V by 6 bases; bases with no gene match: 17. The CDR3 DNA sequence: TGTGCCATCAGCCCCGGGACTAGCGGCCTCCAACAGCGGAATGAGCAGTTCTTC. Protein sequence: CAISPGTSGLQQRNEQFF.

The V gene is TRBV7-9, the J gene TRBJ1-5; TRBD1 agrees at 8 bases. The CDR3 sequence is 18 residues long. Germline V gene data show CDR1 as SEHNR and CDR2 as FQNEAQ (reference sequence). J lost 2 bases, V lost 5 bases, and 14 bases had no gene match. CDR3 sequence: CASSVSWVPGQGNQPQHF. CDR3 sequence (DNA): TGTGCCAGCAGCGTTAGTTGGGTCCCGGGACAGGGCAATCAGCCCCAGCATTTT.

About this clonotype: A much larger clone differs from this one at a single base, so this may be a read error. This chain links TRBV6-5 with TRBJ1-6; D perhaps matches TRBD1 (5 bases). There are 15 residues in the CDR3. Per the germline V gene, CDR1 is MNHEY and CDR2 is SVGAGI. CDR3 residues: CAGSWGGGYNSPLHF. CDR3 in DNA: TGTGCCGGCAGCTGGGGGGGGGGCTATAATTCACCCCTCCACTTT.

Ten or more counts support this clonotype. CDR3 residues: CASSWGAGPTGELFF. The CDR3, as DNA: TGTGCCAGCAGTTGGGGGGCAGGGCCCACCGGGGAGCTGTTTTTT. The chain uses TRBV12-3 or TRBV12-4 and TRBJ2-2, with D perhaps matching TRBD1 or TRBD2 (6 bases each). V gave up 4 bases and J gave up 4 bases, with 13 bases separating them. There are 15 residues in the CDR3.

This clonotype was seen more than once but under ten times. The chain has TRBV6-6 and TRBJ2-1, with a tentative D call TRBD2 (6 bases). The CDR3 is 18 residues long. V dropped 0 bases and J dropped 0 bases, with 15 bases sitting between them. In germline, CDR1 is MNHNY, CDR2 SVGAGI (reference sequence). The CDR3 is CASSYSARGVPSYNEQFF. In DNA, the CDR3 is TGTGCCAGCAGTTACTCGGCGCGCGGGGTACCCTCCTACAATGAGCAGTTCTTC.

The chain employs TRBV20-1 and TRBJ1-5; D uncertain. The V end lost 3 bases, the J end lost 5 bases, and 14 bases lay between the germline ends. Looked up from germline, CDR1 is DFQATT and CDR2 is SNEGSKA (reference sequence). CDR3 length: 14 residues. This CDR3 reads CSARTPGAYQPQHF. In DNA form, the CDR3 reads TGCAGTGCTAGGACTCCCGGAGCTTATCAGCCCCAGCATTTT.